This TCR beta chain was sequenced during a study of shared T cell receptors in the human thymus. Produced via immunoSEQ multiplex PCR; TCRdb's table is partial and in-frame only. The data contain around 730,000 clones, 80% to 90% of them singletons. Germline V gives CDR1 SGHDN, CDR2 FVKESK. The V and J ends lost 6 bases and 1 base, in that order; junction bases with no gene match: 2. The CDR3 consists of 13 residues. The same data also contributed to another study, on human thymus T cells.

This receptor was taken from a girl under three years old with a congenital heart defect. This chain uses TRBV14 with TRBJ1-1; 7 bases are a match to TRBD1. Sequencing was done on a sample of thymocytes. CDR3 sequence (DNA): TGTGCCAGCAGACAGGGGAGGAACACTGAAGCTTTCTTT. Amino acids: CASRQGRNTEAFF.